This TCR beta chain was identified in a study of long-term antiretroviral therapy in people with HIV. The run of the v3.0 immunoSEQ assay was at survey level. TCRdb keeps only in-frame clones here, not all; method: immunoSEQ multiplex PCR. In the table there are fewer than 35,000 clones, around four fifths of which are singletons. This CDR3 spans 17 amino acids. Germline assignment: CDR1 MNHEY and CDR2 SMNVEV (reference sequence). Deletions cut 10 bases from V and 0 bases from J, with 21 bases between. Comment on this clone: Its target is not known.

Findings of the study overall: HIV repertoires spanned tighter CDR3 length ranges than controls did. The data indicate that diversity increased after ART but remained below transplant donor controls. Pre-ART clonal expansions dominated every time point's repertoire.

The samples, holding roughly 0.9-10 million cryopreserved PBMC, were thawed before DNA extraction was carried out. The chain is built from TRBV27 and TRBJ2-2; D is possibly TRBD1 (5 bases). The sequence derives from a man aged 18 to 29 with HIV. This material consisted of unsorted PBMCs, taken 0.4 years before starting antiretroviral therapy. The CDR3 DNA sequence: TGTGCCACTAACGTCCCGATGTGGGGCGCGAACACCGGGGAGCTGTTTTTT. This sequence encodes CATNVPMWGANTGELFF.